The 10 T cell receptor beta chains given below trace back to one sample, sequenced in a study of blood T cell repertoires in COVID-19. Sequencing used immunoSEQ multiplex PCR; TCRdb keeps in-frame clones, though not all of them. The sample has over 150,000 clones, over 80% seen once; the top ten hold around 6.7%. Sequenced: peripheral blood. The receptors derive from a woman between 40 and 50 years old with COVID-19, enrolled during active disease.

The chain employs TRBV2 and TRBJ1-2; no clear D gene. The CDR3 consists of 14 residues. V was trimmed by 4 bases and J by 5 bases, leaving 14 bases between them. The germline V gene has CDR1 SNHLY and CDR2 FYNNEI. CDR3 nucleotide sequence: TGTGCCAGCAGTGGCTTTGCAGTGGCTTATGGCTACACCTTC. Its protein is CASSGFAVAYGYTF.

This clone was observed a single time. This chain uses TRBV28 with TRBJ1-1, with TRBD1 matching 7 bases. In germline, CDR1 is MDHEN, CDR2 SYDVKM. The CDR3 sequence is 13 residues long. The CDR3 spells CVVRAGGWRGAFF. Here the CDR3 DNA reads TGTGTCGTGAGGGCAGGGGGATGGCGGGGAGCTTTCTTT.

V gene TRBV6-5 combines with J gene TRBJ2-1; the match to TRBD2 covers 11 bases. V trimming: 2 bases; J trimming: 7 bases; junction bases outside the gene matches: 7. Germline CDR1 and CDR2: MNHEY and SVGAGI. The CDR3 is 16 amino acids. CDR3 DNA sequence: TGTGCCAGCAGTTACCAGTCGAGGACTAGCGGGAATGAGCAGTTCTTC. This gives the protein CASSYQSRTSGNEQFF.

The CDR3 coding sequence is TGTGCCAGCAAACTCTCTAGGAACAATGAGCAGTTCTTC. Encoded protein: CASKLSRNNEQFF. This chain uses TRBV7-9 with TRBJ2-1; D is undetermined. The CDR3 runs 13 residues. The germline gives CDR1 SEHNR, CDR2 FQNEAQ (reference sequence). V lost 7 bases and J lost 5, with 12 bases in between.

With respect to this clone: Other DNA sequences within the sample encode an identical CDR3. The V call is TRBV15, the J call TRBJ1-4, with unresolved D. The germline gives CDR1 LNHNV, CDR2 YYDKDF (reference sequence). V lost 1 base and J 4 bases, leaving 7 bases between the germline ends. This CDR3 has 14 residues. This CDR3 is CATSRGRSNEKLFF. As DNA, the CDR3 is TGTGCCACCAGCAGAGGTCGGAGTAATGAAAAACTGTTTTTT.

The CDR3 DNA sequence: TGCAGCGGCAAACTCGCATCGAACACTGAAGCTTTCTTT. This sequence encodes CSGKLASNTEAFF. This chain links TRBV29-1 with TRBJ1-1; D is ambiguous. In germline, CDR1 is SQVTM, CDR2 ANQGSEA. The CDR3 spans 13 residues. V gave up 7 bases and J gave up 1 base, with 13 bases separating them. Full variable domain (outside the CDR3, taken from reference TRBV29-1 and TRBJ1-1): SAVISQKPSRDICQRGTSLTIQCQVDSQVTMMFWYRQQPGQSLTLIATANQGSEATYESGFVIDKFPISRPNLTFSTLTVSNMSPEDSSIYLCSGKLASNTEAFFGQGTRLTVV.

The chain joins TRBV6-5 to TRBJ2-1; tentative D call: TRBD1 (5 bases). The germline V and J ends were trimmed by 6 bases and 3 bases, with 12 bases remaining between them. There are 14 residues in the CDR3. Germline CDR1 and CDR2: MNHEY and SVGAGI. CDR3 region: CASRTRGLYNEQFF. The CDR3 DNA sequence: TGTGCCAGCAGAACAAGGGGCCTCTACAATGAGCAGTTCTTC.

The chain has TRBV6-4 and TRBJ2-2, with TRBD2 matching over 10 bases. The germline V gene encodes CDR1 MRHNA and CDR2 SNTAGT. Losses at the gene ends were 8 bases for V and 3 bases for J; bases not matched to a gene: 0. This CDR3 comprises 13 residues. The CDR3 coding sequence is TGTGCCAGCGGGACTAGCGACACCGGGGAGCTGTTTTTT. Translating it yields CASGTSDTGELFF.

The V call is TRBV24-1, the J call TRBJ2-2; 7 bases align to TRBD1. CDR1 and CDR2 from the germline V gene are KGHDR and SFDVKD. V trimming: 5 bases; J trimming: 0 bases; junction bases outside the gene matches: 11. This CDR3 is 18 amino acids long. The CDR3 coding sequence is TGTGCCACCAGTGGTCCAAACTTAGGGGGCGCGAACACCGGGGAGCTGTTTTTT. Translated: CATSGPNLGGANTGELFF.

This chain joins TRBV4-1 and TRBJ2-5; weak D call: TRBD1 (5 bases). Germline CDR1 reads MGHRA; CDR2 reads YSYEKL. The V gene lost 1 base and the J gene lost 2 bases, with 11 bases spanning the gap. This CDR3 spans 15 amino acids. CDR3 loop: CASSQGRDWQETQYF. The CDR3 bases are TGCGCCAGCAGCCAAGGCAGGGATTGGCAAGAGACCCAGTACTTC.